This entry lists 14 T cell receptor beta chains sequenced from one sample in a study of T cells in tumors after PD-1 blockade. Profiling relied on immunoSEQ multiplex PCR, and the TCRdb table lists in-frame clones only, not all of them. The profile covers around 35,000 clones, with 73% appearing a single time and under 50% taken by the ten largest. Sample: PBMCs, taken after anti-PD-1 treatment. The source is a human donor with basal cell carcinoma.

The V gene is TRBV28, the J gene TRBJ2-1, with 10 bases matching TRBD2. J was trimmed by 8 bases and V by 3 bases; bases with no gene match: 7. CDR1 and CDR2 (germline): MDHEN, SYDVKM. CDR3 length: 15 residues. The CDR3 DNA reads as TGTGCCAGCAGTTTCCGGCAGCGGGAGGGCCATGAGCAGTTCTTC. This codes for CASSFRQREGHEQFF.

This clone has a handful of counts. V usage is TRBV7-2 and J usage is TRBJ2-7; 12 bases are a match to TRBD2. Per the germline V gene, CDR1 is SGHTA and CDR2 is FQGNSA. V dropped 6 bases and J dropped 3; count of bases not matched to a gene: 3. CDR3 length: 14 residues. The CDR3 bases are TGTGCCAGCAGTCCGGGACTAGCGGGCTACGAGCAGTACTTC. Translation: CASSPGLAGYEQYF.

The chain uses TRBV27 and TRBJ1-1; possible D gene TRBD1, 5 bases. Germline V gives CDR1 MNHEY, CDR2 SMNVEV (reference sequence). This CDR3 spans 15 amino acids. V lost 2 bases to trimming and J lost 3 bases, with 13 bases between them. The CDR3 is CASSLSGVGDTEAFF. CDR3 DNA sequence: TGTGCCAGCAGTTTAAGCGGTGTAGGGGACACTGAAGCTTTCTTT.

This clone was observed a few times. CDR3 sequence (DNA): TGTGCCAGCAGTGCTGACAGGGGCACTGAAGCTTTCTTT. This sequence encodes CASSADRGTEAFF. The rearrangement links TRBV7-9 to TRBJ1-1; 8 bases map to TRBD1. V shed 6 bases and J 4 bases; nucleotides not matched to a gene: 4. Germline CDR1 SEHNR, CDR2 FQNEAQ (reference sequence). This CDR3 contains 13 residues.

V and J are TRBV18 and TRBJ1-4; perhaps TRBD1 as D (5 bases). V was shortened by 2 bases and J by 8 bases, with 12 bases between the two germline ends. This CDR3 contains 14 residues. Germline values: CDR1 KGHSH, CDR2 LQKENI. The CDR3 here is CASSPSQGREKLFF. For the CDR3, the DNA is TGTGCCAGCTCACCAAGCCAGGGACGGGAAAAACTGTTTTTT.

The chain employs TRBV3-1 (or the pseudogene TRBV3-2) and TRBJ1-1; TRBD1 agrees at 10 bases. The CDR3 consists of 16 residues. Germline V lookup: CDR1 LGHDT, CDR2 YNNKEL (reference sequence). The V and J ends lost 1 base and 4 bases, in that order; junction bases with no gene match: 6. The CDR3: CASSQARDRGGTEAFF. The CDR3 coding sequence is TGTGCCAGCAGCCAAGCTCGGGACAGGGGAGGCACTGAAGCTTTCTTT.

This rearrangement joins TRBV27 to TRBJ2-5; weak D call: TRBD2 (6 bases). The CDR3 runs 13 residues. Trimming left V 8 bases short and J 4 bases short, with 14 bases between. Germline loops: CDR1 MNHEY, CDR2 SMNVEV (reference sequence). This CDR3 reads CASRPGGRETQYF. The CDR3 DNA reads as TGTGCCAGCCGGCCCGGGGGTCGAGAGACCCAGTACTTC.

The rearrangement links TRBV5-1 to TRBJ2-7; no clear D. Deletions cut 0 bases from V and 6 bases from J, with 7 bases between. The CDR3 has 12 amino acids. Germline V CDR1 and CDR2: SGHRS, YFSETQ. CDR3 in amino acids: CASSLAGAEQYF. The CDR3 DNA follows: TGCGCCAGCAGCTTGGCGGGTGCCGAGCAGTACTTC.

CDR3 in amino acids: CASSLRGGDGRDYEQYF. Written as DNA, the CDR3 is TGTGCCAGCAGCCTCAGAGGGGGAGACGGGAGGGACTACGAGCAGTACTTC. The chain uses TRBV7-9 and TRBJ2-7; 8 positions agree with TRBD2. CDR1 and CDR2 from the germline V gene are SEHNR and FQNEAQ (reference sequence). The CDR3 extends over 17 amino acids. The ends lost 5 bases at V and 3 bases at J; junction bases unmatched: 15.

This chain uses TRBV7-9 with TRBJ2-1; D may be TRBD1 or TRBD2 (6 bases each). Germline lookup yields CDR1 SEHNR and CDR2 FQNEAQ (reference sequence). The V end lost 2 bases, the J end lost 4 bases, and 15 bases lay between the germline ends. The CDR3 has 16 amino acids. Written as DNA, the CDR3 is TGTGCCAGCAGCTTATCCGGGGGCCGGGGGTACAATGAGCAGTTCTTC. It encodes CASSLSGGRGYNEQFF.

The chain is built from TRBV10-2 and TRBJ2-7, with 15 bases aligning to TRBD2. The V and J ends lost 7 bases and 6 bases, in that order; junction bases with no gene match: 1. Germline values: CDR1 WSHSY, CDR2 SAAADI. CDR3 length: 13 residues. The CDR3 region has the DNA TGCGCCAGCAAGGGACTAGCGGGAGGCGAGCAGTACTTC. Protein: CASKGLAGGEQYF.

This sequence joins TRBV28 and TRBJ2-5, with D perhaps TRBD2 (6 bases). V lost 3 bases and J 1 base, leaving 15 bases between the germline ends. The CDR3 runs to 16 residues. Looked up from germline, CDR1 is MDHEN and CDR2 is SYDVKM. This CDR3 reads CASSFSGVGGQETQYF. The CDR3 DNA sequence: TGTGCCAGCAGTTTTTCGGGGGTCGGGGGCCAAGAGACCCAGTACTTC.

The gene calls are TRBV7-2 and TRBJ2-7; 9 nucleotides align to TRBD2. Germline assignment: CDR1 SGHTA and CDR2 FQGNSA. The CDR3 contains 18 residues. V trimming: 5 bases; J trimming: 3 bases; junction bases outside the gene matches: 17. CDR3 region: CASSPRPRGLADLYEQYF. CDR3 DNA sequence: TGTGCCAGCAGCCCCCGTCCTAGGGGACTAGCAGACCTCTACGAGCAGTACTTC.

The rearrangement joins TRBV1 to TRBJ1-2; the table's TRBD1 call for D was not verified on the DNA. TRBV1 is designated a pseudogene. The CDR3 is 17 amino acids. CDR3 bases: TGCACCAGCAGCCAAGTCAATAGCGGGACAGGGGAAGATGGCTACACCTTC. As protein: CTSSQVNSGTGEDGYTF.